Listed below are T cell receptor beta chains from one sample, sequenced in a study of T-cell reconstitution after alpha-beta-depleted transplantation in children. TCRdb ran MiXCR on the PCR reads and lists one entry per CDR3 protein. The sample shows under 50,000 distinct CDR3 sequences, around 9% of them seen only once. Sequencing used PBMCs, mostly from graft donor cells, obtained 60 days after TCRalphabeta/CD19-depleted stem cell transplant. The receptors derive from a male patient under 10 years old who had a stem cell transplant for chronic granulomatous disease, so the T cells may come from the graft donor. Both conserved end residues are part of each CDR3. A D gene is named only where the DNA matches it firmly. The size entry is marked missing in some rows and otherwise reads once, few, many or a size class.

D,size,J,V,DNA,CDR3
TRBD1,many,TRBJ2-7,TRBV20-1,TGCAGTGCTAGCCCTCCGAGGGGGACAGGCCACTACGAGCAGTACTTC,CSASPPRGTGHYEQYF
NA,many,TRBJ2-2,TRBV5-1,TGCGCCAGCAGCGCCGACTTGGCCGGGGAGCTGTTTTTT,CASSADLAGELFF
TRBD2,NA,TRBJ2-5,TRBV5-6,TGTGCCAGCGGCCCCGCGGGGGAAGAGACCCAGTACTTC,CASGPAGEETQYF
NA,many,TRBJ2-2,TRBV6-4,TGTGCCAGCAGTGACTCGAGGGACAACACCGGGGAGCTGTTTTTT,CASSDSRDNTGELFF
TRBD1,many,TRBJ2-2,TRBV12-3/TRBV12-4,TGTGCCAGCAGTTTGACAGGGCGAGACACCGGGGAGCTGTTTTTT,CASSLTGRDTGELFF
NA,many,TRBJ2-6,TRBV29-1,TGCAGCGTTGTCCACGGGGCTGGGGCCAACGTCCTGACTTTC,CSVVHGAGANVLTF
TRBD1,NA,TRBJ1-1,TRBV6-5,TGTGCCGCGGGACAGGCTTTCTTT,CAAGQAFF
NA,NA,TRBJ2-7,TRBV5-1,TGCGCCAGCAGCCCTAGGTGGGAGCTCTACGAGCAGTACTTC,CASSPRWELYEQYF
TRBD1,many,TRBJ2-3,TRBV12-3/TRBV12-4,TGTGCCAGCAGTTTGGGACAGGGTCTGTCTGATACGCAGTATTTT,CASSLGQGLSDTQYF
NA,many,TRBJ1-6,TRBV14,TGTGCCAGCAGCCCCGACCGGGGTCCACCCCTCCACTTT,CASSPDRGPPLHF
NA,many,TRBJ1-6,TRBV14,TGTGCCAGCAGCCAAGTCTACCTTTCACCCCTCCACTTT,CASSQVYLSPLHF
NA,many,TRBJ1-2,TRBV14,TGTGCCAGCAGCCAAGGACACGGCTATGGCTACACCTTC,CASSQGHGYGYTF
NA,many,TRBJ2-3,TRBV7-3,TGTGCCAGCAGCTTAAATCCTGCTCGCACAGATACGCAGTATTTT,CASSLNPARTDTQYF
NA,many,TRBJ2-1,TRBV12-3/TRBV12-4,TGTGCCAGCAGATTGGGCGGCAATGAGCAGTTCTTC,CASRLGGNEQFF